Each of the 15 T cell receptor beta chains below was sequenced from the same sample in a study of blood T cell repertoires in COVID-19. TCRdb's table, derived via immunoSEQ multiplex PCR, lists solely in-frame clones and lacks some. The table records under 300,000 clones, 85% to 90% of them present only once. Sequenced material: PBMCs or T cells enriched from blood (not recorded which). The receptors stem from a woman between 18 and 29 years old who had recovered from COVID-19.

V and J are TRBV10-3 and TRBJ1-1, with a weak D call TRBD1 (6 bases). Trimming removed 6 bases from V and 0 bases from J, with 17 bases in between. CDR3 length: 16 amino acids. CDR1 and CDR2 (germline): ENHRY, SYGVKD. This CDR3 reads CAIRTPGHPLNTEAFF. The CDR3 DNA reads TGTGCCATCAGGACCCCGGGACACCCTCTGAACACTGAAGCTTTCTTT.

The V call is TRBV18, the J call TRBJ2-7; TRBD1 matches at 8 bases. CDR1 and CDR2 (germline): KGHSH, LQKENI. There are 15 residues in the CDR3. Germline trimming cut 2 bases from V and 5 bases from J; bases unmatched to any gene: 8. Here the CDR3 reads CASSPRTGLMHEQYF. DNA for the CDR3: TGTGCCAGCTCACCAAGGACAGGGTTAATGCACGAGCAGTACTTC.

The J gene is TRBJ1-5, the V gene TRBV27, with D maybe TRBD1 (5 bases). Per the germline V gene, CDR1 is MNHEY and CDR2 is SMNVEV (reference sequence). CDR3 length: 15 amino acids. The ends were cut back, 4 bases at V and 7 bases at J, with 17 bases in the middle. The CDR3 spells CASSSHGGEEQPQHF. The CDR3, as DNA: TGTGCCAGCAGTTCCCACGGGGGTGAGGAACAGCCCCAGCATTTT.

The chain recombines TRBV30 with TRBJ2-7, with D possibly TRBD2 on 5 matching bases. The germline V gene has CDR1 GTSNPN and CDR2 SVGIG (reference sequence). The CDR3 spans 12 residues. Trimming shortened V by 7 bases and J by 0 bases, and 10 bases separated the two germline ends. The chain's CDR3 is CAYKGSSYEQYF. The CDR3 region has the DNA TGTGCCTACAAAGGGAGCTCCTACGAGCAGTACTTC.

J is TRBJ1-5 and V is TRBV4-2; the D gene is possibly TRBD1 (6 bases). V lost 1 base to trimming and J lost 7 bases, with 17 bases between them. This CDR3 is 16 amino acids long. Germline CDR1 and CDR2: LGHNA and YNFKEQ. The CDR3 sequence is CASSQVARGGQQPQHF. The CDR3 DNA is TGTGCCAGCAGCCAAGTGGCAAGAGGGGGTCAACAGCCCCAGCATTTT.

The gene calls are TRBV6-2 or TRBV6-3 and TRBJ1-5, with TRBD1 matching over 7 bases. The CDR3 spans 14 residues. Per germline, CDR1 MNHEY and CDR2 SVGEGT. J gave up 3 bases and V 4 bases, and 3 bases lay outside the gene matches. CDR3 amino acids: CASSSGQFNQPQHF. The CDR3 DNA follows: TGTGCCAGCAGTTCGGGACAGTTCAATCAGCCCCAGCATTTT.

The V and J genes are TRBV7-3 and TRBJ2-2, with D perhaps matching TRBD2 (6 bases). The V and J ends lost 4 bases and 6 bases respectively, with 12 bases between them. The CDR3 is made up of 14 amino acids. Per the germline V gene, CDR1 is SGHTA and CDR2 is FQGTGA. The CDR3: CASSSTGTSGELFF. The CDR3 DNA follows: TGTGCCAGCAGCTCGACCGGGACTTCCGGGGAGCTGTTTTTT.

The chain couples TRBV4-1 to TRBJ2-2; D perhaps matches TRBD2 (6 bases). Germline CDR1 MGHRA, CDR2 YSYEKL. V gave up 0 bases and J gave up 5 bases, with 19 bases separating them. The CDR3 has 18 residues. CDR3 loop: CASSQDERRGLETGELFF. The CDR3 nucleotides are TGCGCCAGCAGCCAAGATGAAAGGAGGGGATTAGAGACCGGGGAGCTGTTTTTT.

The genes are TRBV3-1 (or the pseudogene TRBV3-2) and TRBJ1-1, with D tentatively TRBD1 (6 bases). V gave up 4 bases and J gave up 1 base, with 10 bases separating them. In germline, CDR1 is LGHDT, CDR2 YNNKEL (reference sequence). The CDR3 consists of 14 residues. The DNA for the CDR3 is TGTGCCAGCAGCCGGAAGGGACAGAACACTGAAGCTTTCTTT. Amino acids: CASSRKGQNTEAFF.

V gene TRBV23-1 combines with J gene TRBJ1-6; D uncertain. Being an ORF, TRBV23-1 has a function that is uncertain. The CDR3 spans 14 residues. Trimming pared 6 bases from V and 6 bases from J, leaving 12 bases between. This CDR3 reads CASRGQVSNSPLHF. The CDR3 DNA reads as TGCGCCAGCAGGGGTCAGGTATCTAATTCACCCCTCCACTTT.

The rearrangement joins TRBV5-4 to TRBJ2-5; D unresolved. V was pared by 3 bases and J by 5 bases, with 11 bases between. This CDR3 has 13 residues. From germline, CDR1 is SGHNT and CDR2 YYREEE (reference sequence). CDR3 sequence: CASSSELLETQYF. The CDR3 nucleotides read TGTGCCAGCAGCTCTGAGCTGTTGGAGACCCAGTACTTC.

This clone has a single count. The chain has TRBV19 and TRBJ1-2; weak D call: TRBD1 (6 bases). Per the germline V gene, CDR1 is LNHDA and CDR2 is SQIVND (reference sequence). Trimming pared 6 bases from V and 8 bases from J, leaving 16 bases between. The CDR3 runs to 13 residues. CDR3 region: CASRRDTARGYTF. The CDR3 bases are TGTGCCAGTAGACGGGACACCGCCAGGGGCTACACCTTC.

This clone was counted between two and nine times. The chain employs TRBV5-1 and TRBJ1-2, with 9 bases aligning to TRBD1. The CDR3 is made up of 13 amino acids. Trimming at V came to 4 bases and at J to 3 bases, leaving 1 base not matched to a gene. Germline V gene data show CDR1 as SGHRS and CDR2 as YFSETQ. CDR3 in DNA: TGCGCCAGCAGCCGGACAGGGGACTATGGCTACACCTTC. Its protein product is CASSRTGDYGYTF.

The V call is TRBV7-2, the J call TRBJ1-1; D unclear. The V end lost 0 bases, the J end lost 7 bases, and 9 bases lay between the germline ends. The CDR3 length is 13 residues. Germline CDR1 SGHTA, CDR2 FQGNSA. The CDR3: CASSLAAVGEAFF. DNA for the CDR3: TGTGCCAGCAGCTTAGCGGCAGTTGGTGAAGCTTTCTTT.

The gene calls are TRBV19 and TRBJ1-6, with D perhaps TRBD1 (6 bases). Germline CDR1 LNHDA, CDR2 SQIVND (reference sequence). The CDR3 consists of 19 residues. Trimming took off 3 bases at V and 4 bases at J, with 22 bases between the two ends. DNA for the CDR3: TGTGCCAGTAGTATGCATCTGGTCACAGGGAAAGGGTATAATTCACCCCTCCACTTT. Amino acids: CASSMHLVTGKGYNSPLHF.